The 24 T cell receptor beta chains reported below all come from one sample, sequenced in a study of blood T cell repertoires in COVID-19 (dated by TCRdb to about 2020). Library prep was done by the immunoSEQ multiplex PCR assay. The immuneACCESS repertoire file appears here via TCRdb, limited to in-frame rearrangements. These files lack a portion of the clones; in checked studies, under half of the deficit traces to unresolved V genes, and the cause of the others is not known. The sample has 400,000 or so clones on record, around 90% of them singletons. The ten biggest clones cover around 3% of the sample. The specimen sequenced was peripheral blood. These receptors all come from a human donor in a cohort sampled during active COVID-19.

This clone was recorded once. CDR3 residues: CASSPLLVLAGASEQFF. The CDR3, as DNA: TGTGCCAGCAGCCCCCTCCTCGTTTTAGCGGGAGCTAGTGAGCAGTTCTTC. The chain combines TRBV7-2 with TRBJ2-1; TRBD2 matches 9 bases. The CDR3 is made up of 17 amino acids. CDR1 SGHTA and CDR2 FQGNSA come from the germline V gene. The trim removed 5 bases at V and 9 bases at J, leaving 17 bases unmatched.

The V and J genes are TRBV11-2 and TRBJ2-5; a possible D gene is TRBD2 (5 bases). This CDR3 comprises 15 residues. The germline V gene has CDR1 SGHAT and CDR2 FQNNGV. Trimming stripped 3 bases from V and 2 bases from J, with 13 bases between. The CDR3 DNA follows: TGTGCCAGCAGCTTGAGACCAAGCGGACAAGAGACCCAGTACTTC. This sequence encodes CASSLRPSGQETQYF.

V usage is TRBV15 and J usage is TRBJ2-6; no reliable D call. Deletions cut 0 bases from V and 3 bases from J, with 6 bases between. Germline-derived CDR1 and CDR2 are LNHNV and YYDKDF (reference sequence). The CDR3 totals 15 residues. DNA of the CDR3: TGTGCCACCAGCAGAGACACGAGTGGGGCCAACGTCCTGACTTTC. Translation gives CATSRDTSGANVLTF.

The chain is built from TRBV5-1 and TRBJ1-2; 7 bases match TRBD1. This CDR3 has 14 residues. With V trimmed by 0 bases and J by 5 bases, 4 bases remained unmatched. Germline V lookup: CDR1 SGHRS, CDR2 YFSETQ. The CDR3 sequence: CASSLGGTAYGYTF. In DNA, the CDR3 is TGCGCCAGCAGCTTGGGGGGGACAGCGTATGGCTACACCTTC. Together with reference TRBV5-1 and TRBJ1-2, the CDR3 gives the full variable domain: KAGVTQTPRYLIKTRGQQVTLSCSPISGHRSVSWYQQTPGQGLQFLFEYFSETQRNKGNFPGRFSGRQFSNSRSEMNVSTLELGDSALYLCASSLGGTAYGYTFGSGTRLTVV.

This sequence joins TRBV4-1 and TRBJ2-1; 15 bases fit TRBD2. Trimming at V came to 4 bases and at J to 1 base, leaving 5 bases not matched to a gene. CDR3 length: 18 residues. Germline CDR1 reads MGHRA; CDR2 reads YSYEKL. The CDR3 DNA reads TGCGCCAGCAGCCTGGGACTAGCGGGGGGTCAATCCTACAATGAGCAGTTCTTC. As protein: CASSLGLAGGQSYNEQFF.

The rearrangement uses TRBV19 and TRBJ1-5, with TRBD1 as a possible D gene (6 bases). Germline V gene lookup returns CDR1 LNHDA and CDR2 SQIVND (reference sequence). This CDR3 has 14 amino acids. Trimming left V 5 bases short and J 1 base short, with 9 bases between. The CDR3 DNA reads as TGTGCCAGTAGTCTCCAGGGGAGCAATCAGCCCCAGCATTTT. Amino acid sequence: CASSLQGSNQPQHF. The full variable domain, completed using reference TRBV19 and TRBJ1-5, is DGGITQSPKYLFRKEGQNVTLSCEQNLNHDAMYWYRQDPGQGLRLIYYSQIVNDFQKGDIAEGYSVSREKKESFPLTVTSAQKNPTAFYLCASSLQGSNQPQHFGDGTRLSIL.

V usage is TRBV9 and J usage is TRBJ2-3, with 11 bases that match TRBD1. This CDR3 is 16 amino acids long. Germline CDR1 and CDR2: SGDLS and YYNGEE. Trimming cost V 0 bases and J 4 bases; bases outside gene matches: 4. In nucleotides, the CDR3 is TGTGCCAGCAGCGTAGCCGGACAGGGGGCAGCAGATACGCAGTATTTT. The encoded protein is CASSVAGQGAADTQYF.

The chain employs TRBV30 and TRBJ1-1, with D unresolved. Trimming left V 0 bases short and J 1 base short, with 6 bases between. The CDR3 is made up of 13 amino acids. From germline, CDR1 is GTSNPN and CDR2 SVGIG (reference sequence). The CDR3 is CAWSVAPNTEAFF. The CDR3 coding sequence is TGTGCCTGGAGTGTAGCCCCGAACACTGAAGCTTTCTTT.

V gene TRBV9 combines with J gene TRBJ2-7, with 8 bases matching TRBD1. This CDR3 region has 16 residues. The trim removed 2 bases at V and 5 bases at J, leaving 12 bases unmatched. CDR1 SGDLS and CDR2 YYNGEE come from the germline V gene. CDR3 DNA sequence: TGTGCCAGCAGCGTGATGCTCGGGCAGGGGGCAGACGAGCAGTACTTC. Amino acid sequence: CASSVMLGQGADEQYF. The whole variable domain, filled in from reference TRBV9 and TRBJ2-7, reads DSGVTQTPKHLITATGQRVTLRCSPRSGDLSVYWYQQSLDQGLQFLIQYYNGEERAKGNILERFSAQQFPDLHSELNLSSLELGDSALYFCASSVMLGQGADEQYFGPGTRLTVT.

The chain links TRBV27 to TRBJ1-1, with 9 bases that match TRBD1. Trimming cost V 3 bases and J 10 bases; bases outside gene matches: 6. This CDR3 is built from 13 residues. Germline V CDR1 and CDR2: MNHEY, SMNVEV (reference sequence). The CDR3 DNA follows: TGTGCCAGCAGTTTGGGGACAGGGATAAGAGCTTTCTTT. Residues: CASSLGTGIRAFF.

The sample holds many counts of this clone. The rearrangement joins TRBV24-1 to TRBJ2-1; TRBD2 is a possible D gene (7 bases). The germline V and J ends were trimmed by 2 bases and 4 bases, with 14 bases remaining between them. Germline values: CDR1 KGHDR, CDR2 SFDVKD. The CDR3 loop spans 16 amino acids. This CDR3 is CATSDSGRGPYNEQFF. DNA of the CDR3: TGTGCCACCAGTGATTCAGGGCGGGGGCCTTACAATGAGCAGTTCTTC.

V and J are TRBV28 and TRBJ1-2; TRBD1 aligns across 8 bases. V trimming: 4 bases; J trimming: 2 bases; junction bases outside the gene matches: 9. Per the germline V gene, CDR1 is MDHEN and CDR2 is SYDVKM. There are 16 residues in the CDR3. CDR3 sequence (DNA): TGTGCCAGCAGTTCTGTTAGACAGGGGCGGAACTATGGCTACACCTTC. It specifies CASSSVRQGRNYGYTF.

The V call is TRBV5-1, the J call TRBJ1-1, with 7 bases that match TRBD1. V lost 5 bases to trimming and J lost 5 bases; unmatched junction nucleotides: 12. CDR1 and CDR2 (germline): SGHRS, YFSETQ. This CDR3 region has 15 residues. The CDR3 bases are TGCGCCAGCAGGACAGGGTCTTCAGGGTGGACTGAAGCTTTCTTT. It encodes CASRTGSSGWTEAFF.

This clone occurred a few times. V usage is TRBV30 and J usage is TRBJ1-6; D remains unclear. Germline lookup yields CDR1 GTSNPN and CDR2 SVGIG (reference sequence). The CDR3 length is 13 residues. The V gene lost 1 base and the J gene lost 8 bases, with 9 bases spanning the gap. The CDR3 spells CAWSAQADSPLHF. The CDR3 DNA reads TGTGCCTGGAGTGCACAAGCGGATTCACCCCTCCACTTT.

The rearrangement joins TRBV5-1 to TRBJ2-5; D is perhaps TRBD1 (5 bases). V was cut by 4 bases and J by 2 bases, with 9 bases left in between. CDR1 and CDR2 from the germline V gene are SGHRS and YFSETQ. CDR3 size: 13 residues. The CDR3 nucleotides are TGCGCCAGCAGCAGGGGCCTACAAGAGACCCAGTACTTC. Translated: CASSRGLQETQYF.

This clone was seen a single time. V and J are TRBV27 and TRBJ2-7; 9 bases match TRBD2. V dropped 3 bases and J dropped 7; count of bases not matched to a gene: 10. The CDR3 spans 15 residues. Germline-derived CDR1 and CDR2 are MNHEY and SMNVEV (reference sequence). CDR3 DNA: TGTGCCAGCAGTTTTGCGCGGGAGGGGCTGACGGAGCAGTACTTC. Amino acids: CASSFAREGLTEQYF.

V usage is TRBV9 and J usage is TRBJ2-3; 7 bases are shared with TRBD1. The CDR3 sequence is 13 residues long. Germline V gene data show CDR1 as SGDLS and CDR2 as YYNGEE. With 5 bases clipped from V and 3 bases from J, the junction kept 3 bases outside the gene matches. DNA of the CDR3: TGTGCCAGCAGAGACAGGGAAACAGATACGCAGTATTTT. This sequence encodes CASRDRETDTQYF.

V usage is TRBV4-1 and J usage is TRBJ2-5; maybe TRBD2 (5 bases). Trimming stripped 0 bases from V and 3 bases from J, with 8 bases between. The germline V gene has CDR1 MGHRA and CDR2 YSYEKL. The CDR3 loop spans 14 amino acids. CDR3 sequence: CASSQETEEETQYF. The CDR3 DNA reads TGCGCCAGCAGCCAAGAGACGGAGGAAGAGACCCAGTACTTC.

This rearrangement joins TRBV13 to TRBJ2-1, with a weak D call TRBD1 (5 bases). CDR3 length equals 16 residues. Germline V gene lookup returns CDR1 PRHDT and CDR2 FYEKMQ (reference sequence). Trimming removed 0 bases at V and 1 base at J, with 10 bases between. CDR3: CASSLGRAPSYNEQFF. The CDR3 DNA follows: TGTGCCAGCAGCTTAGGCAGGGCACCGTCCTACAATGAGCAGTTCTTC.

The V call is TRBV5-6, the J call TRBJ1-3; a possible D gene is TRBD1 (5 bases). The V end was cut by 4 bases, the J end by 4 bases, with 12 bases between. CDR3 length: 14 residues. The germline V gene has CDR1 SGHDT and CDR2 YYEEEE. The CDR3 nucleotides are TGTGCCAGCAGCCGAGACAGAACCGGAAACACCATATATTTT. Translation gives CASSRDRTGNTIYF.

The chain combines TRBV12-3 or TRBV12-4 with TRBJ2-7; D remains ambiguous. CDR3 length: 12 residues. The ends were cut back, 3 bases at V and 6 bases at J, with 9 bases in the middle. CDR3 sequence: CASSFSRVEQYF. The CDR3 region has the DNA TGTGCCAGCAGTTTCTCCCGGGTCGAGCAGTACTTC.

The CDR3 protein is CASSPSSGGEQFF. As DNA, the CDR3 is TGTGCCAGCAGCCCCTCGTCGGGTGGTGAGCAGTTCTTC. The chain has TRBV7-9 and TRBJ2-1; D not certain. The ends were cut back, 5 bases at V and 9 bases at J, with 14 bases in the middle. The CDR3 covers 13 residues. Germline V gene sequence: CDR1 SEHNR, CDR2 FQNEAQ (reference sequence).

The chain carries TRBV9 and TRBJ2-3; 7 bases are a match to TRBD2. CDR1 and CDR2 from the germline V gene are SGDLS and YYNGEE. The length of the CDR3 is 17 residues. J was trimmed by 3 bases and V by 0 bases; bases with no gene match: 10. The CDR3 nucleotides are TGTGCCAGCAGCGTAGGGGTAGGCGGGAGTGGGACAGATACGCAGTATTTT. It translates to CASSVGVGGSGTDTQYF.

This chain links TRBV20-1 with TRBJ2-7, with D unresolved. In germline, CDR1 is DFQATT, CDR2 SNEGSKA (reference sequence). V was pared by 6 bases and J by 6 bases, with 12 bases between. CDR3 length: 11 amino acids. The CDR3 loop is CSAHLSVEQYF. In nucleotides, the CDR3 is TGCAGTGCCCACCTGAGTGTCGAGCAGTACTTC.